Reported below is one T cell receptor beta chain. This specimen belongs to a study of cytomegalovirus exposure and HLA in healthy donors. Germline V gene lookup returns CDR1 MNHNS and CDR2 SASEGT. J was trimmed by 3 bases and V by 6 bases; bases with no gene match: 3. The CDR3 is made up of 13 amino acids. Produced via immunoSEQ multiplex PCR; TCRdb's table is partial and in-frame only. The table has 65,000 to 80,000 clones, roughly 95% seen once. Specimen: PBMCs. The chain recombines TRBV6-1 with TRBJ2-7, with 9 bases matching TRBD2. This TCR was recovered from a woman under 30 in good health and CMV-seropositive. The CDR3 loop reads CASRRTSVYEQYF. CDR3 coding DNA: TGTGCCAGCAGGAGGACTAGCGTCTACGAGCAGTACTTC.